The 8 T cell receptor beta chains listed next were all sequenced from one sample in a study of T cells in Graves' hyperthyroidism and ophthalmopathy. RNA transcripts gave rise to amplified TCR beta CDR3 regions. HTBI primers were used for first-round RT-PCR of the TCR CDR3. Each CDR3 protein gets one entry after TCRdb re-called the multiplex PCR reads with MiXCR. The table records tens of thousands of distinct CDR3 sequences, roughly 49% of them present only once. Sequenced input: peripheral blood or thyroid tissue (not recorded which). All receptors derive from a woman between 45 and 60 years old with Graves' hyperthyroidism.

This clonotype was detected ten times or more. The V and J genes are TRBV7-3 and TRBJ1-1; TRBD1 is a possible D gene (5 bases). The germline CDR1 and CDR2 sequences are SGHTA and FQGTGA. V lost 6 bases, J lost 0 bases, and 14 bases lay in between. The CDR3 spans 15 residues. Here the CDR3 reads CASSRMGGMNTEAFF. In nucleotides, the CDR3 is TGTGCCAGCAGTCGGATGGGGGGGATGAACACTGAAGCTTTCTTT.

This clonotype has ten or more counts. The genes are TRBV20-1 and TRBJ2-2, with D unclear. Germline assignment: CDR1 DFQATT and CDR2 SNEGSKA (reference sequence). CDR3 size: 13 residues. With 2 bases removed from V and 1 base from J, the gap between germline ends came to 5 bases. The CDR3 sequence: CSARLVNTGELFF. The CDR3 coding sequence is TGCAGTGCTAGACTAGTGAACACCGGGGAGCTGTTTTTT.

This clonotype was detected ten times or more. A read error may explain this, as a much larger clone is one base away. The chain employs TRBV20-1 and TRBJ1-6; D remains ambiguous. There are 15 residues in the CDR3. Germline loops: CDR1 DFQATT, CDR2 SNEGSKA (reference sequence). Written as DNA, the CDR3 is TGCAGTGCTAGCACGCCGAGCTCCTATAATTCACCCCTCCGCTTT. Protein product: CSASTPSSYNSPLRF.

Only one count was recorded for this clonotype. It is likely a read error, because the conserved phenylalanine at the end of the CDR3 is missing. This chain joins TRBV6-1 and TRBJ1-5, with a possible D match to TRBD1 (6 bases). CDR1 is MNHNS and CDR2 is SASEGT in the germline V gene. Between the trimmed V and J ends, which lost 5 bases and 6 bases, there was a span of 14 bases. The CDR3 consists of 14 residues. CDR3 protein: CASSLTQGSQPQHS. The CDR3 bases are TGTGCCAGCAGTCTAACTCAGGGGTCTCAGCCCCAGCATTCT.

The table lists this clonotype with many counts. This chain uses TRBV7-9 with TRBJ2-7, with 7 bases aligning to TRBD2. This CDR3 region has 14 residues. V was clipped by 3 bases and J by 5 bases; unmatched bases: 7. Per the germline V gene, CDR1 is SEHNR and CDR2 is FQNEAQ (reference sequence). CDR3: CASSFRGGSDEQYF. The CDR3 DNA sequence: TGTGCCAGCAGCTTCCGGGGCGGGAGCGACGAGCAGTACTTC.

This clonotype was seen repeatedly, ten times or more. The chain has TRBV12-3 or TRBV12-4 and TRBJ2-7; D is perhaps TRBD1 or TRBD2 (5 bases each). The CDR3 has 13 residues. The V end lost 3 bases, the J end lost 7 bases, and 13 bases lay between the germline ends. In DNA, the CDR3 is TGTGCCAGCAGTTTTGGGGGACGGTGGGAGCAGTACTTC. This sequence encodes CASSFGGRWEQYF.

V gene TRBV27 combines with J gene TRBJ1-5; tentative D call: TRBD1 (6 bases). CDR3 length equals 15 residues. V lost 6 bases to trimming and J lost 5 bases, with 17 bases between them. Germline V gene data show CDR1 as MNHEY and CDR2 as SMNVEV (reference sequence). The CDR3 sequence is CASSPRQASYQPQHF. CDR3 nucleotides: TGTGCCAGCAGCCCGAGACAGGCGAGTTATCAGCCCCAGCATTTT.

Note on this clonotype: Sequence at one end of the junction differs from germline and may be a read error. V usage is TRBV12-3 or TRBV12-4 and J usage is TRBJ1-1; D may be TRBD1 (6 bases). CDR3 length: 16 amino acids. The DNA of the CDR3 is TGTGCCAACAGTTTAGGCGCGGGGGCCTTGAACACTGAAGCTTTCTTT. Its protein product is CANSLGAGALNTEAFF.